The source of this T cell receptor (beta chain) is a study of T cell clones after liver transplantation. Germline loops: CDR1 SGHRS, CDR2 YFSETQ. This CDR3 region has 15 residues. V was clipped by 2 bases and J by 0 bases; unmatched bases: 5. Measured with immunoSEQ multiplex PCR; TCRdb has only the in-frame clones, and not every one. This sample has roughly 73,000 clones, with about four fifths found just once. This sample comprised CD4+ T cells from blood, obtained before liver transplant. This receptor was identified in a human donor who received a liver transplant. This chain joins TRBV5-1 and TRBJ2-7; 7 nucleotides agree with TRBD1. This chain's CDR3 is CASSFATGNSYEQYF. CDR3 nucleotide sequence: TGCGCCAGCAGCTTTGCGACAGGGAACTCCTACGAGCAGTACTTC.